This TCR beta chain was recorded in a study of identical twins. This clonotype was counted a few times. TCRdb independently ran MiXCR on the 5' RACE reads; one entry per CDR3 protein. The sample lists about 530,000 distinct CDR3 sequences, around 24% seen once, with about 0.5% in the top ten. The CDR3 has 16 amino acids. V dropped 3 bases and J dropped 0 bases, with 13 bases sitting between them. This same sample was also taken into another study, of yellow fever vaccine responses in identical twins.

Sequenced material: CD4+ T cells sorted from blood. This chain links TRBV12-3 or TRBV12-4 with TRBJ2-3; perhaps D is TRBD1 or TRBD2 (5 bases each). The receptor's source is a woman under 30 in good health. The CDR3 protein is CASSLSGPSSTDTQYF. The CDR3 DNA reads TGTGCCAGCAGTTTGTCGGGGCCATCAAGCACAGATACGCAGTATTTT.